Below are 8 T cell receptor beta chains sequenced from a single sample in a study of response to subunit inactivated influenza vaccine (dated by TCRdb to the late 2010s). Receptor libraries were prepared by RT-PCR. Instrument on record: Illumina HiSeq 2500. In TCRdb, the public reads were trimmed at Q25 with fastp and aligned with MiXCR, with productive beta chains retained. For every CDR3 protein sequence, its rows merge into one entry that carries the most common genes and DNA. In all, the sample holds around 480,000 distinct CDR3 sequences, and approximately 11% of those were seen once. The ten biggest clones cover about an eighth of the sample. Interpreted using the paper, the time point label stands for: approximately 40 days after influenza vaccine administration. Sequenced material: PBMCs from blood, taken about 6 weeks after vaccination. These receptors all come from a man in his fifties or sixties who received an inactivated influenza vaccine. Donor details come from another sample of the same person, matched by shared clones.

This clonotype showed up just a few times. The chain recombines TRBV12-3 or TRBV12-4 with TRBJ1-5; D not resolved. V was pared by 6 bases and J by 0 bases, with 12 bases between. The CDR3 totals 15 residues. The DNA for the CDR3 is TGTGCCAGCAGACTCAGGACGGATAGCAATCAGCCCCAGCATTTT. Its translation: CASRLRTDSNQPQHF.

This clonotype was counted only a few times. V and J are TRBV5-5 and TRBJ1-1, with D perhaps TRBD1 (6 bases). The CDR3 covers 15 residues. Germline lookup yields CDR1 SGHKS and CDR2 YYEKEE (reference sequence). V lost 1 base and J 4 bases, leaving 14 bases between the germline ends. DNA of the CDR3: TGTGCCAGCAGCTTGTTTAGGGCAGGGGTCACTGAAGCTTTCTTT. Protein product: CASSLFRAGVTEAFF.

The chain combines TRBV7-2 with TRBJ2-1; D is possibly TRBD1 (6 bases). This CDR3 spans 11 amino acids. V gave up 5 bases and J gave up 13 bases, with 12 bases separating them. CDR1 is SGHTA, CDR2 FQGNSA, per germline. The CDR3 loop is CASSLRGNQFF. The CDR3 DNA is TGTGCCAGCAGCCTCAGGGGAAATCAGTTCTTC. The entire variable domain, with the rest obtained from reference TRBV7-2 and TRBJ2-1, is as follows: GAGVSQSPSNKVTEKGKDVELRCDPISGHTALYWYRQSLGQGLEFLIYFQGNSAPDKSGLPSDRFSAERTGGSVSTLTIQRTQQEDSAVYLCASSLRGNQFFGPGTRLTVL.

This clonotype was observed a few times. The genes are TRBV24-1 and TRBJ2-2; D is uncertain. The CDR3 has 12 amino acids. Germline CDR1 reads KGHDR; CDR2 reads SFDVKD. V lost 5 bases and J 6 bases, leaving 6 bases between the germline ends. The CDR3: CATSVYPGELFF. Here the CDR3 DNA reads TGTGCCACCAGTGTTTATCCCGGGGAGCTGTTTTTT.

J is TRBJ1-3 and V is TRBV4-2; D call uncertain. CDR1 and CDR2 (germline): LGHNA, YNFKEQ. The CDR3 has 13 residues. Trimming took off 0 bases at V and 7 bases at J, with 7 bases between the two ends. CDR3 residues: CASSQEVGNTIYF. The CDR3 DNA is TGTGCCAGCAGCCAAGAGGTGGGGAACACCATATATTTT.

This clonotype has just a few counts. This chain uses TRBV20-1 with TRBJ2-1, with 8 bases that match TRBD2. The CDR3 has 18 amino acids. CDR1 DFQATT and CDR2 SNEGSKA come from the germline V gene (reference sequence). Trimming cost V 4 bases and J 0 bases; bases outside gene matches: 14. CDR3 coding DNA: TGCAGTGCTACAGGACTAGCCTCAAAAATTAGCTCCTACAATGAGCAGTTCTTC. Its translation is CSATGLASKISSYNEQFF.

As for this clonotype: With a much larger clone just one base away, this may be a read error. This chain links TRBV6-5 with TRBJ2-3; no clear D. Germline V CDR1 and CDR2: MNHEY, SVGAGI. This CDR3 has 11 residues. The V end was cut by 5 bases, the J end by 4 bases, with 4 bases between. CDR3 DNA sequence: TGTGCCAGCAGTCACGCAGATACGCAGTATTTT. Its translation is CASSHADTQYF.

The chain has TRBV20-1 and TRBJ2-6; no reliable D call. CDR3 length equals 17 residues. In germline, CDR1 is DFQATT, CDR2 SNEGSKA (reference sequence). V was cut by 3 bases and J by 0 bases, with 15 bases left in between. The chain's CDR3 is CSARGQELLSGANVLTF. The CDR3 coding sequence is TGCAGTGCTAGGGGCCAGGAGCTCCTCTCTGGGGCCAACGTCCTGACTTTC.